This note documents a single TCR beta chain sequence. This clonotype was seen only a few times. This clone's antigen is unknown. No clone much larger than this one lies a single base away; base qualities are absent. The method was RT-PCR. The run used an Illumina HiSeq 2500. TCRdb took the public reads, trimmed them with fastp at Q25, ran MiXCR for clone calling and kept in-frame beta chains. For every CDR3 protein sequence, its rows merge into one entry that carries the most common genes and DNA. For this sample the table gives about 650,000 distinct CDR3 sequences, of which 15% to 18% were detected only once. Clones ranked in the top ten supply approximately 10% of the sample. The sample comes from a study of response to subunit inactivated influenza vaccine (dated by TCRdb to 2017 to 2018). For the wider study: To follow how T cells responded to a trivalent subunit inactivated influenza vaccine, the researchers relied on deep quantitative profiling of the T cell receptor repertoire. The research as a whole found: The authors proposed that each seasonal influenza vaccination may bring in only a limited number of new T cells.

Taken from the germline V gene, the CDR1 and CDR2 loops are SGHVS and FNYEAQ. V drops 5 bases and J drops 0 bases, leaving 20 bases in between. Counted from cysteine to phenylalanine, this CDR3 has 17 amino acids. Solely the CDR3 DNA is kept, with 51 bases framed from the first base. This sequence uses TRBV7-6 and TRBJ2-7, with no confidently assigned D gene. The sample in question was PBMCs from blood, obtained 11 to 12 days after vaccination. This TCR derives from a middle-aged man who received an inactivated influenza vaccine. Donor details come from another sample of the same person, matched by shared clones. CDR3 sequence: CASSTFSDIPHSYEQYF. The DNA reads TGTGCCAGCAGCACGTTCTCCGATATACCACACTCCTACGAGCAGTACTTC.